This T cell receptor beta chain is from a study of blood T cell repertoires in COVID-19. This clone occurred once. Trimming took off 1 base at V and 2 bases at J, with 20 bases between the two ends. CDR3 length equals 19 residues. CDR1 is LGHDT and CDR2 is YNNKEL in the germline V gene (reference sequence). TCRdb's table, derived via immunoSEQ multiplex PCR, lists solely in-frame clones and lacks some. Of 270,000 or so clones in the sample, approximately 84% are singletons; the top ten hold more than 1.4%. The sequenced sample consisted of peripheral blood. This receptor was taken from a human donor with COVID-19, enrolled during active disease. The donor label of this sample is uncertain. The chain combines TRBV3-1 (or the pseudogene TRBV3-2) with TRBJ2-2; tentative D call: TRBD1 (6 bases). The CDR3 protein is CASSQGLRGGHKNTGELFF. The CDR3 nucleotides are TGTGCCAGCAGCCAAGGGTTAAGAGGGGGACACAAAAACACCGGGGAGCTGTTTTTT.